This T cell receptor (beta chain) was obtained from a study of T cell changes during pregnancy in multiple sclerosis. The repertoire was sequenced with immunoSEQ multiplex PCR; TCRdb's copy has only in-frame clones and lacks some. The repertoire consists of 70,000 to 75,000 clones, with roughly 92% occurring once and the leading ten covering approximately 2%. CDR1 and CDR2 (germline): KGHSH, LQKENI. The CDR3 is 15 amino acids. With V trimmed by 3 bases and J by 2 bases, 7 bases remained unmatched. This specimen was peripheral blood, taken in the second trimester of pregnancy. The chain couples TRBV18 to TRBJ2-7, with TRBD1 identical over 7 bases. This receptor was taken from a female donor with multiple sclerosis, enrolled in a pregnancy study. CDR3: CASSPPGQLTYEQYF. In nucleotides, the CDR3 is TGTGCCAGCTCACCCCCGGGACAGTTAACCTACGAGCAGTACTTC.